This T cell receptor beta chain originates from a study of beta chain features in type 1 diabetes. In the study overall: Cell yields, gender and age were similar in healthy donors and patients. The study, taken as a whole, reports: Within patients, naive, central memory and Treg TCRB repertoires seemed more similar than within healthy donors. VDJ junctions sequenced from type 1 diabetes patients showed fewer insertions and more deletions. Within each of all four CD4+ subsets, Type 1 diabetes patients had TCRB CDR3s that were moderately but significantly shorter.

The isolated RNA, all of it, was reverse transcribed, so expressed TCRB transcripts were what got sequenced. Only in-frame clones appear in the TCRdb table, and some are missing; sequencing was by immunoSEQ multiplex PCR. Seen here are 300,000 to 400,000 clones, approximately 12% observed once, and the top ten hold 0.015%. This clone has just a few counts. Its antigen is undetermined. Trimming took off 0 bases at V and 0 bases at J, with 12 bases between the two ends. This CDR3 is 17 amino acids long. Per germline, CDR1 LGHNA and CDR2 YSLEER. CD45RO/CCR7/CD25/CD127/CD95/CD27 staining was used to isolate CD4+ naive, central memory, regulatory and stem cell-like memory cells by sorting.

The specimen sequenced was naive CD4+ T cells from blood. This clonotype was sampled from a woman aged 18-29 years with type 1 diabetes. The V and J genes are TRBV4-3 and TRBJ1-3; D unclear. Here the CDR3 reads CASSQDLGSSSGNTIYF. CDR3 DNA: TGCGCCAGCAGCCAAGATCTTGGGTCTAGCTCTGGAAACACCATATATTTT.